The 21 T cell receptor beta chains given below trace back to one sample, sequenced in a study of beta chain features in type 1 diabetes. Reverse transcription of all isolated RNA meant that expressed TCRB transcripts were sequenced. Assay used: immunoSEQ multiplex PCR; TCRdb lists only in-frame clones, some missing. Of about 930,000 clones in the sample, roughly 15% are singletons; the top ten hold 0.023%. Sample: naive CD4+ T cells from blood. The receptor source for this set is a woman between 18 and 29 years old in good health.

The rearrangement links TRBV6-6 to TRBJ2-7; TRBD1 matches at 9 bases. V gave up 5 bases and J gave up 0 bases; unmatched junction bases: 2. The CDR3 covers 14 residues. CDR1 is MNHNY and CDR2 is SVGAGI in the germline V gene (reference sequence). The CDR3 nucleotides are TGTGCCAGCAGTGACAGGGGGATCTCCTACGAGCAGTACTTC. Translation: CASSDRGISYEQYF.

This clone was seen a few times. The chain uses TRBV18 and TRBJ2-2; D is possibly TRBD2 (6 bases). Germline loops: CDR1 KGHSH, CDR2 LQKENI. CDR3 size: 17 residues. V was pared by 1 base and J by 5 bases, with 17 bases between. The CDR3 reads CASSPQELAHGTGELFF. The CDR3 DNA reads as TGTGCCAGCTCACCACAAGAACTAGCCCATGGGACCGGGGAGCTGTTTTTT.

The V gene is TRBV7-2, the J gene TRBJ2-5, with 8 bases identical to TRBD2. The germline V gene encodes CDR1 SGHTA and CDR2 FQGNSA. The J segment lost 5 bases and the V segment lost 5 bases, leaving 16 bases of the junction unmatched. The CDR3 has 17 residues. For the CDR3, the DNA is TGTGCCAGCAGCCTCTTCGTGAGCGGGAGTAGGGCGGAGACCCAGTACTTC. Residues: CASSLFVSGSRAETQYF.

The chain is built from TRBV10-3 and TRBJ2-3, with 8 bases identical to TRBD2. The CDR3 contains 13 residues. Germline V gene lookup returns CDR1 ENHRY and CDR2 SYGVKD. The CDR3 reads CATLQRETDTQYF. Written as DNA, the CDR3 is TGTGCTACCTTACAGCGGGAGACAGATACGCAGTATTTT.

In its sample, this clone was seen a few times. This chain uses TRBV7-2 with TRBJ2-5; 9 positions match TRBD2. CDR3 length equals 17 residues. The V and J ends lost 2 bases and 5 bases, in that order; junction bases with no gene match: 12. Germline CDR1 reads SGHTA; CDR2 reads FQGNSA. The CDR3 here is CASSLSVAGVGRETQYF. The CDR3 coding sequence is TGTGCCAGCAGCTTATCTGTAGCGGGAGTTGGGAGGGAGACCCAGTACTTC.

The table lists this clone with a few counts. Other DNA sequences within the sample encode an identical CDR3. The chain recombines TRBV7-2 with TRBJ2-3; no clear D gene. The germline gives CDR1 SGHTA, CDR2 FQGNSA. Trimming took off 4 bases at V and 4 bases at J, with 3 bases between the two ends. This CDR3 contains 11 residues. The CDR3 DNA reads TGTGCCAGCAGCTCTGCAGATACGCAGTATTTT. This translates into CASSSADTQYF.

This clone was detected only once. The chain links TRBV28 to TRBJ1-4; the match to TRBD1 covers 7 bases. Germline CDR1 MDHEN, CDR2 SYDVKM. This CDR3 is 15 amino acids long. V was clipped by 4 bases and J by 7 bases; unmatched bases: 9. CDR3 sequence reads: CASSSQQGRSEKLFF. The CDR3 bases are TGTGCCAGCAGTTCACAACAGGGGCGCAGTGAAAAACTGTTTTTT.

This clone was detected only a few times. This sequence joins TRBV6-1 and TRBJ1-5; no clear D gene. V was trimmed by 8 bases and J by 11 bases, leaving 10 bases between them. There are 10 residues in the CDR3. CDR1 is MNHNS and CDR2 is SASEGT in the germline V gene. CDR3 amino acids: CASRPMAQHF. CDR3 in DNA: TGTGCCAGCCGCCCCATGGCCCAGCATTTT.

This clone appeared a few times. The chain links TRBV5-4 to TRBJ2-7; D may be TRBD1 (6 bases). The V end lost 4 bases, the J end lost 6 bases, and 23 bases lay between the germline ends. This CDR3 is built from 16 residues. The germline V gene has CDR1 SGHNT and CDR2 YYREEE (reference sequence). The CDR3 DNA follows: TGTGCCAGCAGCCCTGTCAGGGGCAACCCGCACAGCGAGCAGTACTTC. Translated, it gives CASSPVRGNPHSEQYF. The whole variable domain, filled in from reference TRBV5-4 and TRBJ2-7, reads ETGVTQSPTHLIKTRGQQVTLRCSSQSGHNTVSWYQQALGQGPQFIFQYYREEENGRGNFPPRFSGLQFPNYSSELNVNALELDDSALYLCASSPVRGNPHSEQYFGPGTRLTVT.

The chain couples TRBV28 to TRBJ1-1; D unresolved. V was trimmed by 3 bases and J by 6 bases, leaving 14 bases between them. The CDR3 totals 14 residues. The germline gives CDR1 MDHEN, CDR2 SYDVKM. DNA for the CDR3: TGTGCCAGCAGTTTGACCGGGCTGAGCGCTGAAGCTTTCTTT. Its protein is CASSLTGLSAEAFF.

The chain couples TRBV5-1 to TRBJ2-7; D is ambiguous. Germline CDR1 reads SGHRS; CDR2 reads YFSETQ. The germline V and J ends were trimmed by 0 bases and 4 bases, with 8 bases remaining between them. The CDR3 runs to 13 residues. The DNA of the CDR3 is TGCGCCAGCAGCTTGGGGTACGATTACGAGCAGTACTTC. Encoded protein: CASSLGYDYEQYF. Filled out from reference TRBV5-1 and TRBJ2-7, the complete variable domain reads KAGVTQTPRYLIKTRGQQVTLSCSPISGHRSVSWYQQTPGQGLQFLFEYFSETQRNKGNFPGRFSGRQFSNSRSEMNVSTLELGDSALYLCASSLGYDYEQYFGPGTRLTVT.

This clone was picked up a small number of times. The chain joins TRBV15 to TRBJ1-5; unclear D gene. Germline assignment: CDR1 LNHNV and CDR2 YYDKDF (reference sequence). Trimming cost V 0 bases and J 1 base, with 7 bases left between them. This CDR3 is built from 15 residues. CDR3 nucleotides: TGTGCCACCAGCAGAGAGTATAACAGCAATCAGCCCCAGCATTTT. Protein product: CATSREYNSNQPQHF.

There are a few counts of this clone. The chain combines TRBV9 with TRBJ2-5, with D possibly TRBD2 on 5 matching bases. Trimming pared 3 bases from V and 3 bases from J, leaving 12 bases between. Germline V gene data show CDR1 as SGDLS and CDR2 as YYNGEE. CDR3 length: 14 amino acids. CDR3: CASSASIAKETQYF. As DNA, the CDR3 is TGTGCCAGCAGCGCGTCTATAGCGAAAGAGACCCAGTACTTC.

This chain uses TRBV28 with TRBJ2-3; D gene unclear. V was clipped by 10 bases and J by 9 bases, with 11 bases between them. The CDR3 length is 10 residues. CDR1 MDHEN and CDR2 SYDVKM come from the germline V gene. The CDR3 sequence is CATARRTQYF. CDR3 nucleotides: TGTGCCACCGCACGGCGGACGCAGTATTTT.

This clone was seen more than once but under ten times. The CDR3 DNA sequence: TGTGCCAGCAGTTTGCTCATTGTAGGGCAAGAGACCCAGTACTTC. This gives the protein CASSLLIVGQETQYF. J is TRBJ2-5 and V is TRBV6-6; D remains ambiguous. This CDR3 contains 15 residues. The V gene lost 4 bases and the J gene lost 2 bases, with 14 bases spanning the gap. Per germline, CDR1 MNHNY and CDR2 SVGAGI (reference sequence).

This clone was seen only a few times. V gene TRBV5-1 combines with J gene TRBJ2-5; TRBD2 is a possible D gene (6 bases). Germline CDR1 SGHRS, CDR2 YFSETQ. Trimming removed 2 bases at V and 5 bases at J, with 19 bases between. CDR3 length: 16 amino acids. The CDR3 nucleotides read TGCGCCAGCAGCTTCTGGGCTAGCGCCGGCCGCGAGACCCAGTACTTC. It specifies CASSFWASAGRETQYF.

V gene TRBV2 combines with J gene TRBJ2-7; no reliable D call. Germline CDR1 reads SNHLY; CDR2 reads FYNNEI. Trimming took 4 bases from V and 4 from J, leaving 11 bases between them. This CDR3 has 13 amino acids. The CDR3 sequence: CASSAGGWYEQYF. The CDR3 DNA follows: TGTGCCAGCAGTGCAGGCGGCTGGTACGAGCAGTACTTC.

This sequence joins TRBV28 and TRBJ2-7, with D tentatively TRBD1 (6 bases). Germline CDR1 is MDHEN and CDR2 is SYDVKM. The CDR3 consists of 15 residues. Trimming left V 8 bases short and J 2 bases short, with 19 bases between. The DNA for the CDR3 is TGTGCCAGCGGAGATTCACAGGGTCGCGCCTACGAGCAGTACTTC. Translated: CASGDSQGRAYEQYF.

This chain uses TRBV7-9 with TRBJ1-6, with D perhaps matching TRBD1 (5 bases). This CDR3 spans 13 amino acids. V was cut by 6 bases and J by 4 bases, with 7 bases left in between. Germline CDR1 reads SEHNR; CDR2 reads FQNEAQ (reference sequence). For the CDR3, the DNA is TGTGCCAGCAGGGACACATATAATTCACCCCTCCACTTT. It is translated as CASRDTYNSPLHF.

This clone was counted between two and nine times. The V call is TRBV9, the J call TRBJ2-5, with TRBD1 identical over 7 bases. The length of the CDR3 is 18 residues. Germline V gene data show CDR1 as SGDLS and CDR2 as YYNGEE. V dropped 0 bases and J dropped 5; count of bases not matched to a gene: 16. The chain's CDR3 is CASSVGRQGPRFMETQYF. CDR3 DNA: TGTGCCAGCAGCGTAGGGCGACAGGGACCCCGCTTTATGGAGACCCAGTACTTC.

This clone was seen only a few times. The J gene is TRBJ2-7, the V gene TRBV7-2; 9 nucleotides agree with TRBD2. V trimming: 7 bases; J trimming: 3 bases; junction bases outside the gene matches: 4. Germline-derived CDR1 and CDR2 are SGHTA and FQGNSA. CDR3 length: 13 amino acids. The CDR3 bases are TGTGCCAGCATGCGGCGGGAGGGCTACGAGCAGTACTTC. Amino acids: CASMRREGYEQYF.